The source of this T cell receptor beta chain is a study of cytomegalovirus exposure and HLA in healthy donors. Study context: Ancestry clustering placed 70% to 85% of 350 to 500 genotyped donors in the Caucasian-associated cluster. Findings and limits, study-wide: Later work found most CMV-associated TCR beta chains apparently HLA-restricted.

With regard to this clone: Its matching antigen is unknown.

The CDR3 covers 16 residues. The trim removed 5 bases at V and 4 bases at J, leaving 2 bases unmatched. CDR1 MNHNY and CDR2 SVGAGI come from the germline V gene (reference sequence). In the PCR, 60 Vbeta and 13 Jbeta primers were used. Original processing methods: The authors later counted roughly 77 million unique TCR beta chains, about 11 million of them shared. Sequencing was performed with immunoSEQ multiplex PCR; in TCRdb, only in-frame clones are kept and a portion is missing. V and J calls and clone size are given by that table; D and trimming were obtained from the DNA. The data contain under 60,000 clones, about 80% of them singletons.

Material for sequencing was PBMCs. The clonotype comes from a middle-aged man in good health and CMV-seronegative. The chain couples TRBV6-6 to TRBJ2-1, with 16 bases fitting TRBD2. CDR3 DNA sequence: TGTGCCAGCAGTCTGGGACTAGCGGGGGGGTACAATGAGCAGTTCTTC. Protein: CASSLGLAGGYNEQFF.